This TCR beta chain was found in a study of T cell repertoires in cytomegalovirus infection. With 3 bases removed from V and 0 bases from J, the gap between germline ends came to 9 bases. The germline CDR1 and CDR2 sequences are MDHEN and SYDVKM. The CDR3 totals 15 residues. TCRdb re-called the reads through MiXCR, storing one row per CDR3 protein. The sample lists about 530,000 distinct CDR3 sequences, more than 25% occurring once. The chain joins TRBV28 to TRBJ1-5, with D unclear. Sequenced sample: PBMCs. The clonotype originates from a human donor in good health (CMV status not recorded). Some clones in this sample may be carry-over from other donors' samples. Here the CDR3 DNA reads TGTGCCAGCAGTTTTAGTTGGTATAGCAATCAGCCCCAGCATTTT. Translated: CASSFSWYSNQPQHF.